These 5 T cell receptor beta chains share one sample of origin, sequenced in a study of response to subunit inactivated influenza vaccine. A single record per CDR3 protein comes from TCRdb applying MiXCR to the RT-PCR reads. This table holds around 530,000 distinct CDR3 sequences, approximately 12% found once. Material: PBMCs from blood, obtained on the day of vaccination. Every receptor here comes from a man aged 45-65 years who received an inactivated influenza vaccine.

This clonotype was seen only a few times. The chain is built from TRBV7-8 and TRBJ2-1; 11 positions match TRBD2. The CDR3 runs to 17 residues. CDR1 is SGHVS and CDR2 is FQNEAQ in the germline V gene. The trim removed 4 bases at V and 4 bases at J, leaving 9 bases unmatched. The CDR3 reads CASSSSRLAGIYNEQFF. CDR3 nucleotides: TGTGCCAGCAGCTCATCTAGACTAGCGGGGATTTACAATGAGCAGTTCTTC.

The table lists this clonotype with a few counts. This chain uses TRBV5-1 with TRBJ2-7, with 8 bases fitting TRBD1. After removal of 6 bases from V and 3 bases from J, the junction contained 8 bases not matched to a gene. In germline, CDR1 is SGHRS, CDR2 YFSETQ. The CDR3 is 14 residues long. CDR3 region: CASNLGQGDYEQYF. Here the CDR3 DNA reads TGCGCCAGCAACCTCGGACAGGGTGACTACGAGCAGTACTTC.

The chain employs TRBV25-1 and TRBJ2-7, with D unresolved. Germline V CDR1 and CDR2: MGHDK, SYGVNS. The ends were cut back, 3 bases at V and 3 bases at J, with 9 bases in the middle. The CDR3 consists of 13 residues. CDR3 residues: CASSDLGYYEQYF. CDR3 in DNA: TGTGCCAGCAGTGATTTGGGTTACTACGAGCAGTACTTC.

The chain has TRBV28 and TRBJ2-5, with D unresolved. This CDR3 is 15 amino acids long. Per germline, CDR1 MDHEN and CDR2 SYDVKM. V shed 5 bases and J shed 4 bases, with 17 bases lying between them. The CDR3 DNA sequence: TGTGCCAGCAGTGCCCCGACACCCGAAGGAGAGACCCAGTACTTC. The encoded protein is CASSAPTPEGETQYF.

This clonotype came up a few times. V is TRBV6-1 and J is TRBJ2-3; 8 bases map to TRBD2. The CDR3 totals 12 residues. Per germline, CDR1 MNHNS and CDR2 SASEGT. V trimming: 4 bases; J trimming: 11 bases; junction bases outside the gene matches: 5. The DNA of the CDR3 is TGTGCCAGCAGTGCGAGGCTAGCGGGGCAGTATTTT. Its protein product is CASSARLAGQYF.